This T cell receptor beta chain was obtained from a study of CD8+CD57+ T cells in acquired aplastic anemia. Study context: The DNA of sorted CD4+ and CD8+ cells averaged about 3 ug. Healthy-donor CD4+ cells averaged about 9.9 million reads.

Study-wide points: Overlapping CD8+ CDR3 repertoires of patients and controls contained twenty-nine shared sequences.

With regard to this clonotype: Its antigen is currently unknown.

Genomic DNA constituted the template upon which TCR beta VDJ and CDR3 profiling was performed. In TCRdb, the reads were re-called with MiXCR into one record per CDR3 protein. The sample lists roughly 63,000 distinct CDR3 sequences; approximately 51% were seen once. The CDR3 covers 15 residues. Germline V gene sequence: CDR1 LNHNV, CDR2 YYDKDF (reference sequence). V was pared by 3 bases and J by 7 bases, with 16 bases between. This chain uses TRBV15 with TRBJ1-5; D remains unclear. The sequenced material came from sorted CD4+, CD8+, or CD8+CD57+ T cells (not recorded which) from PBMCs. The clonotype was recovered from a human donor in good health, serving as a control. CDR3 coding DNA: TGTGCCACCAGCAGCGGACGGGAGAAGAAACAGCCCCAGCATTTT. It yields the protein CATSSGREKKQPQHF.